Presented here are 5 T cell receptor beta chains from one specimen sequenced in a study of cytomegalovirus exposure and HLA in healthy donors. The study ran its PCR with 60 Vbeta and 13 Jbeta primers. Sequenced by immunoSEQ multiplex PCR; TCRdb stores in-frame clones only, minus some. The data show tens of thousands of clones, roughly three quarters seen once. The sequencing input was PBMCs. These receptors were obtained from a man aged 25 to 40 in good health and CMV-seronegative.

The rearrangement links TRBV10-3 to TRBJ1-5; unclear D gene. This CDR3 is 13 amino acids long. Looked up from germline, CDR1 is ENHRY and CDR2 is SYGVKD. V gave up 4 bases and J gave up 5 bases, with 9 bases separating them. The CDR3 protein is CAISVAGDQPQHF. The CDR3 nucleotides are TGTGCCATCAGTGTCGCCGGGGATCAGCCCCAGCATTTT.

The chain has TRBV6-1 and TRBJ2-5, with no clear D. Trimming shortened V by 7 bases and J by 2 bases, and 14 bases separated the two germline ends. The CDR3 has 14 amino acids. CDR1 is MNHNS, CDR2 SASEGT, per germline. Here the CDR3 reads CASNLLYRQETQYF. The DNA for the CDR3 is TGTGCCAGCAACCTCCTTTACAGACAAGAGACCCAGTACTTC.

V is TRBV7-2 and J is TRBJ2-1; 12 bases align to TRBD2. Germline lookup yields CDR1 SGHTA and CDR2 FQGNSA. This CDR3 spans 14 amino acids. The V gene end was trimmed by 5 bases and the J gene end by 9 bases; junction bases not matched to a gene: 5. The CDR3 sequence is CASSLRLAGAEQFF. CDR3 DNA: TGTGCCAGCAGCCTTCGACTAGCGGGAGCTGAGCAGTTCTTC. Supplemented by reference TRBV7-2 and TRBJ2-1, the full variable domain reads GAGVSQSPSNKVTEKGKDVELRCDPISGHTALYWYRQSLGQGLEFLIYFQGNSAPDKSGLPSDRFSAERTGGSVSTLTIQRTQQEDSAVYLCASSLRLAGAEQFFGPGTRLTVL.

V and J are TRBV6-1 and TRBJ1-2; no definite D call. Trimming pared 0 bases from V and 4 bases from J, leaving 9 bases between. The CDR3 contains 14 residues. CDR1 is MNHNS, CDR2 SASEGT, per germline. Here the CDR3 reads CASSEASGAYGYTF. The CDR3 DNA sequence: TGTGCCAGCAGTGAAGCTTCGGGAGCCTATGGCTACACCTTC.

This chain uses TRBV28 with TRBJ2-6; TRBD1 matches 9 bases. V lost 5 bases to trimming and J lost 0 bases; unmatched junction nucleotides: 8. Germline lookup yields CDR1 MDHEN and CDR2 SYDVKM. The CDR3 length is 18 residues. CDR3 residues: CASSAGDRVSSGANVLTF. Here the CDR3 DNA reads TGTGCCAGCAGTGCCGGGGACAGGGTCTCCTCTGGGGCCAACGTCCTGACTTTC.